The present T cell receptor beta chain was sequenced within a study of blood T cell repertoires in COVID-19. The overall study: The study drew acute and convalescent COVID-19 samples from the United States, Italy and Spain.

The germline V gene has CDR1 SGHTA and CDR2 FQGNSA. The length of the CDR3 is 16 residues. V lost 2 bases to trimming and J lost 5 bases; unmatched junction nucleotides: 9. Original methodology: The authors estimated nucleated cell counts from reference gene primer amplification. Data came from immunoSEQ multiplex PCR; TCRdb stores just in-frame clones and leaves some out. V and J calls and clone size follow that table, whereas D and trimming were derived from the DNA. The sample carries some 380,000 clones, about 90% recorded once. The table lists this clone with a few counts. The sequence was collected from a man aged 18 to 29 with active or convalescent COVID-19. This rearrangement joins TRBV7-2 to TRBJ2-1, with 7 bases that match TRBD2. The sequenced sample was peripheral blood. CDR3 nucleotides: TGTGCCAGCAGCTTACGTAGCGGGTTGGGTAACAATGAGCAGTTCTTC. Amino acid sequence: CASSLRSGLGNNEQFF.